A single sample is the source of the 14 T cell receptor beta chains below, sequenced in a study of T cell responses to AZD1222 COVID-19 vaccine. Clones were sequenced by immunoSEQ multiplex PCR, and TCRdb holds only the in-frame ones, with some missing. In the table there are 110,000 to 150,000 clones, 80% to 95% of which are singletons. This specimen consisted of peripheral blood, obtained on day 0 of AZD1222 vaccination. The receptors originated from an adult in good health.

This chain connects TRBV13 to TRBJ2-1, with TRBD2 as a possible D gene (6 bases). Germline CDR1 is PRHDT and CDR2 is FYEKMQ (reference sequence). Trimming stripped 1 base from V and 3 bases from J, with 13 bases between. This CDR3 is built from 16 residues. Written as DNA, the CDR3 is TGTGCCAGCAGCTTAGTCCGGGACTTCTACTACAATGAGCAGTTCTTC. Protein: CASSLVRDFYYNEQFF.

The rearrangement uses TRBV7-9 and TRBJ2-3, with 9 bases that match TRBD2. The CDR3 totals 19 residues. The V segment lost 6 bases and the J segment 0 bases; nucleotides outside the gene matches: 16. Germline CDR1 is SEHNR and CDR2 is FQNEAQ (reference sequence). This CDR3 is CASRSRGSLAGDSTDTQYF. CDR3 nucleotides: TGTGCCAGCAGATCCCGAGGCAGCTTAGCGGGAGATAGCACAGATACGCAGTATTTT.

The chain joins TRBV28 to TRBJ1-5; the D is unclear. The CDR3 has 15 amino acids. Trimming pared 4 bases from V and 7 bases from J, leaving 17 bases between. Per the germline V gene, CDR1 is MDHEN and CDR2 is SYDVKM. This chain's CDR3 is CASSSSASSGQPQHF. CDR3 nucleotides: TGTGCCAGCAGTTCGTCTGCCTCGTCCGGGCAGCCCCAGCATTTT. Based on the CDR3 plus reference TRBV28 and TRBJ1-5, the full variable domain is DVKVTQSSRYLVKRTGEKVFLECVQDMDHENMFWYRQDPGLGLRLIYFSYDVKMKEKGDIPEGYSVSREKKERFSLILESASTNQTSMYLCASSSSASSGQPQHFGDGTRLSIL.

The chain couples TRBV6-2 or TRBV6-3 to TRBJ1-5, with a weak D call TRBD1 (5 bases). Germline CDR1 is MNHEY and CDR2 is SVGEGT. V gave up 0 bases and J gave up 10 bases, with 19 bases separating them. This CDR3 region has 16 residues. The DNA for the CDR3 is TGTGCCAGCAGTTACTCTGGGAGGGGCTCTACGAGTCCCCAGCATTTT. Amino acid sequence: CASSYSGRGSTSPQHF.

This chain joins TRBV21-1 and TRBJ2-7; TRBD2, as called in the table, went unchecked against the DNA. TRBV21-1 is shown as a pseudogene. The CDR3 totals 20 residues. CDR3 nucleotides: TGTGCCAGCAGCAAATCTGAGGGGAGCGAGGGAGGGCCAAATTACTACGAGCAGTACTTC. Protein product: CASSKSEGSEGGPNYYEQYF.

This chain joins TRBV5-6 and TRBJ2-2; D is perhaps TRBD2 (6 bases). CDR1 is SGHDT and CDR2 is YYEEEE in the germline V gene. The CDR3 contains 15 residues. Trimming took 3 bases from V and 0 from J, leaving 9 bases between them. CDR3 DNA: TGTGCCAGCAGCTCAAGCGGGCCGAACACCGGGGAGCTGTTTTTT. Its translation: CASSSSGPNTGELFF.

The rearrangement uses TRBV7-8 and TRBJ2-3; TRBD2 aligns across 7 bases. Germline V gene lookup returns CDR1 SGHVS and CDR2 FQNEAQ. V gave up 5 bases and J gave up 4 bases; unmatched junction bases: 6. The CDR3 contains 14 residues. CDR3 coding DNA: TGTGCCAGCAGCCCGGCAGGGAGGGCAGATACGCAGTATTTT. Its translation: CASSPAGRADTQYF. Full variable domain (remainder filled in from reference TRBV7-8 and TRBJ2-3): GAGVSQSPRYKVAKRGQDVALRCDPISGHVSLFWYQQALGQGPEFLTYFQNEAQLDKSGLPSDRFFAERPEGSVSTLKIQRTQQEDSAVYLCASSPAGRADTQYFGPGTRLTVL.

The rearrangement links TRBV3-1 (or the pseudogene TRBV3-2) to TRBJ2-1, with D tentatively TRBD1 (6 bases). The CDR3 is 15 amino acids. Trimming pared 7 bases from V and 4 bases from J, leaving 17 bases between. The germline gives CDR1 LGHDT, CDR2 YNNKEL (reference sequence). The CDR3 DNA is TGTGCCAGCAAATCGGGACACGGCCAATACAATGAGCAGTTCTTC. It codes for CASKSGHGQYNEQFF.

The J gene is TRBJ1-3, the V gene TRBV9, with D tentatively TRBD1 (5 bases). The germline CDR1 and CDR2 sequences are SGDLS and YYNGEE. The CDR3 covers 16 residues. The ends were cut back, 4 bases at V and 4 bases at J, with 18 bases in the middle. Here the CDR3 reads CASSPEPRGPGNTIYF. CDR3 DNA: TGTGCCAGCAGCCCAGAGCCACGGGGCCCGGGAAACACCATATATTTT.

This chain links TRBV7-9 with TRBJ1-5; D gene unclear. The CDR3 consists of 15 residues. CDR1 is SEHNR, CDR2 FQNEAQ, per germline (reference sequence). Trimming stripped 5 bases from V and 0 bases from J, with 11 bases between. CDR3 sequence reads: CASSPTSDSNQPQHF. DNA for the CDR3: TGTGCCAGCAGCCCCACTTCTGATAGCAATCAGCCCCAGCATTTT.

The chain carries TRBV12-5 and TRBJ2-1; D could derive from TRBD1 or TRBD2 (5 bases each). Per germline, CDR1 LGHNT and CDR2 FRNRAP. V lost 6 bases and J lost 5, with 5 bases in between. This CDR3 comprises 11 residues. CDR3 in DNA: TGTGCTAGTGGGGGACACAATGAGCAGTTCTTC. As protein: CASGGHNEQFF.

The chain is built from TRBV6-6 and TRBJ2-1, with 9 bases that match TRBD2. J lost 2 bases, V lost 4 bases, and 3 bases had no gene match. Germline CDR1 MNHNY, CDR2 SVGAGI (reference sequence). The CDR3 consists of 15 residues. CDR3 coding DNA: TGTGCCAGCAGTTCTAGACTAGCGGCCTACAATGAGCAGTTCTTC. The encoded protein is CASSSRLAAYNEQFF.

This chain uses TRBV6-5 with TRBJ2-1; 12 positions agree with TRBD2. Looked up from germline, CDR1 is MNHEY and CDR2 is SVGAGI. The CDR3 is 15 amino acids. V shed 5 bases and J 6 bases; nucleotides not matched to a gene: 5. The CDR3 nucleotides are TGTGCCAGCAGTCCCCTAGCGGGAGGGACCAATGAGCAGTTCTTC. It translates to CASSPLAGGTNEQFF.

The chain combines TRBV5-4 with TRBJ2-3; D call uncertain. Germline-derived CDR1 and CDR2 are SGHNT and YYREEE (reference sequence). The V and J ends lost 4 bases and 6 bases respectively, with 12 bases between them. This CDR3 comprises 13 residues. CDR3 loop: CASSRIDRDTQYF. Written as DNA, the CDR3 is TGTGCCAGCAGCCGAATTGACCGGGATACGCAGTATTTT.